Each of the 29 T cell receptor beta chains below was sequenced from the same sample in a study of OX40 agonist ivuxolimab in advanced cancers. Libraries were prepared by immunoSEQ multiplex PCR; TCRdb keeps only in-frame clonotypes and omits some of them. The sample lists 57,000 or so clones; 85% were seen once. Source: CD4+ or CD8+ T cells sorted from blood, taken in a trial of the OX40 agonist ivuxolimab. The receptor set was obtained from an adult with an advanced solid tumor such as melanoma, head and neck, liver or kidney cancer.

The rearrangement links TRBV7-9 to TRBJ1-1, with D tentatively TRBD1 (5 bases). The CDR3 runs 13 residues. V lost 8 bases to trimming and J lost 2 bases, with 12 bases between them. CDR1 SEHNR and CDR2 FQNEAQ come from the germline V gene (reference sequence). The CDR3, as DNA: TGTGCCAGCGGCAGGGCCCATAACACTGAAGCTTTCTTT. The encoded protein is CASGRAHNTEAFF. Full variable domain (rest looked up from reference TRBV7-9 and TRBJ1-1): DTGVSQNPRHKITKRGQNVTFRCDPISEHNRLYWYRQTLGQGPEFLTYFQNEAQLEKSRLLSDRFSAERPKGSFSTLEIQRTEQGDSAMYLCASGRAHNTEAFFGQGTRLTVV.

V usage is TRBV5-1 and J usage is TRBJ2-6; maybe TRBD1 (6 bases). Germline V gene lookup returns CDR1 SGHRS and CDR2 YFSETQ. Trimming removed 2 bases at V and 3 bases at J, with 15 bases between. CDR3 size: 17 residues. The CDR3 is CASSLQGTQFGANVLTF. The CDR3 coding sequence is TGCGCCAGCAGCTTACAGGGTACCCAGTTTGGGGCCAACGTCCTGACTTTC.

The rearrangement uses TRBV10-2 and TRBJ2-6; D unresolved. There are 14 residues in the CDR3. CDR1 is WSHSY and CDR2 is SAAADI in the germline V gene. V dropped 7 bases and J dropped 2 bases, with 9 bases sitting between them. The CDR3 reads CASKPLTGANVLTF. For the CDR3, the DNA is TGCGCCAGCAAGCCACTTACTGGGGCCAACGTCCTGACTTTC.

V gene TRBV5-1 combines with J gene TRBJ1-1, with a tentative D call TRBD1 (6 bases). Germline CDR1 and CDR2: SGHRS and YFSETQ. The CDR3 sequence is 16 residues long. V lost 0 bases, J lost 5 bases, and 17 bases lay in between. In DNA, the CDR3 is TGCGCCAGCAGCTTGGACAGGGTTGGAGTGGGGACTGAAGCTTTCTTT. Its translation: CASSLDRVGVGTEAFF.

On this clone: One end of the junction varies from germline; a read error may be responsible. This chain connects TRBV5-1 to TRBJ2-7, with D perhaps assigned TRBD1 or TRBD2 (5 bases each). Per germline, CDR1 SGHRS and CDR2 YFSETQ. The CDR3 contains 12 residues. The CDR3 loop reads CASSILRGEQYF. For the CDR3, the DNA is TGTGCCAGCAGCATTTTGAGGGGCGAGCAGTACTTC.

The chain carries TRBV5-1 and TRBJ1-5, with a possible D match to TRBD1 (5 bases). Germline values: CDR1 SGHRS, CDR2 YFSETQ. The CDR3 has 15 residues. V was cut by 0 bases and J by 6 bases, with 13 bases left in between. This CDR3 is CASSLDGDRGQPQHF. The CDR3 region has the DNA TGCGCCAGCAGCTTGGACGGGGACCGGGGTCAGCCCCAGCATTTT.

The CDR3 here is CASSIDASTDTQYF. The CDR3 DNA sequence: TGTGCCAGTAGTATTGATGCTAGCACAGATACGCAGTATTTT. The chain couples TRBV19 to TRBJ2-3; D remains ambiguous. The CDR3 has 14 residues. V lost 3 bases and J lost 0, with 7 bases in between. Germline V CDR1 and CDR2: LNHDA, SQIVND (reference sequence).

The chain couples TRBV5-5 to TRBJ2-7; D unclear. The germline V gene has CDR1 SGHKS and CDR2 YYEKEE (reference sequence). The germline V and J ends were trimmed by 0 bases and 4 bases, with 5 bases remaining between them. The CDR3 spans 12 residues. CDR3 amino acids: CASSLGGYEQYF. The CDR3 DNA is TGTGCCAGCAGCTTGGGAGGTTACGAGCAGTACTTC.

This clone was detected only once. The rearrangement uses TRBV19 and TRBJ1-5; possibly TRBD1 for D (5 bases). The V end was cut by 1 base, the J end by 5 bases, with 9 bases between. From germline, CDR1 is LNHDA and CDR2 SQIVND (reference sequence). CDR3 length equals 14 residues. CDR3 DNA sequence: TGTGCCAGTAGTATAGGGGGGTTTGATCAGCCCCAGCATTTT. Encoded protein: CASSIGGFDQPQHF.

V is TRBV7-6 and J is TRBJ1-1; no reliable D call. Trimming took 1 base from V and 3 from J, leaving 6 bases between them. Germline CDR1 SGHVS, CDR2 FNYEAQ. The CDR3 spans 13 residues. The chain's CDR3 is CASSLGGHTEAFF. In nucleotides, the CDR3 is TGTGCCAGCAGCTTAGGGGGTCACACTGAAGCTTTCTTT.

The V call is TRBV6-5, the J call TRBJ2-5; D not certain. Between the trimmed V and J ends, which lost 5 bases and 5 bases, there was a span of 12 bases. The CDR3 length is 13 residues. Germline lookup yields CDR1 MNHEY and CDR2 SVGAGI. CDR3 DNA: TGTGCCAGCAGTCTTTGGGTAGGGGAGACCCAGTACTTC. Its protein is CASSLWVGETQYF.

The rearrangement joins TRBV2 to TRBJ2-1, with 11 bases that match TRBD2. The length of the CDR3 is 15 residues. The germline CDR1 and CDR2 sequences are SNHLY and FYNNEI. J was trimmed by 5 bases and V by 6 bases; bases with no gene match: 6. CDR3 bases: TGTGCCAGCAGAGCCGGGACTAGCGGAAACAATGAGCAGTTCTTC. Its protein product is CASRAGTSGNNEQFF.

The chain links TRBV5-4 to TRBJ1-2; 8 positions match TRBD1. CDR3 size: 15 residues. Per germline, CDR1 SGHNT and CDR2 YYREEE (reference sequence). The junction had 7 bases not matched to a gene; V was cut back by 4 bases and J by 2 bases. The CDR3 DNA reads TGTGCCAGCAGCCCCGACAGGGGCGGGAACTATGGCTACACCTTC. This encodes CASSPDRGGNYGYTF.

The V and J genes are TRBV2 and TRBJ1-2; 8 bases align to TRBD1. Germline V gives CDR1 SNHLY, CDR2 FYNNEI. The length of the CDR3 is 12 residues. The CDR3 bases are TGTGCTGACAGGGGAAACAACTATGGCTACACCTTC. Translating it yields CADRGNNYGYTF. The whole variable domain, remainder taken from reference TRBV2 and TRBJ1-2, is EPEVTQTPSHQVTQMGQEVILRCVPISNHLYFYWYRQILGQKVEFLVSFYNNEISEKSEIFDDQFSVERPDGSNFTLKIRSTKLEDSAMYFCADRGNNYGYTFGSGTRLTVV.

The V gene is TRBV5-8, the J gene TRBJ2-5, with D maybe TRBD2 (6 bases). Trimming shortened V by 4 bases and J by 3 bases, and 16 bases separated the two germline ends. This CDR3 region has 15 residues. Germline CDR1 reads SGHTS; CDR2 reads YDEGEE. In DNA form, the CDR3 reads TGTGCCAGCAGCCCCGGGGACTCCGTTAAAGAGACCCAGTACTTC. Translation gives CASSPGDSVKETQYF.

This chain links TRBV30 with TRBJ2-7, with a possible D match to TRBD1 (6 bases). This CDR3 has 15 amino acids. V was cut by 5 bases and J by 4 bases, with 21 bases left in between. From germline, CDR1 is GTSNPN and CDR2 SVGIG (reference sequence). CDR3 sequence reads: CAWGGRGTGLYEQYF. The CDR3 nucleotides are TGTGCCTGGGGTGGCAGGGGCACGGGCCTTTACGAGCAGTACTTC. Full variable domain (remainder filled in from reference TRBV30 and TRBJ2-7): SQTIHQWPATLVQPVGSPLSLECTVEGTSNPNLYWYRQAAGRGLQLLFYSVGIGQISSEVPQNLSASRPQDRQFILSSKKLLLSDSGFYLCAWGGRGTGLYEQYFGPGTRLTVT.

The chain combines TRBV11-3 with TRBJ2-1; 7 bases fit TRBD2. The germline CDR1 and CDR2 sequences are SGHNT and YENEEA. The length of the CDR3 is 15 residues. The J segment lost 4 bases and the V segment lost 3 bases, leaving 6 bases of the junction unmatched. The CDR3 DNA is TGTGCCAGCAGCTTGGGTAGCGGGCCGTACAATGAGCAGTTCTTC. Translation: CASSLGSGPYNEQFF.

The rearrangement joins TRBV7-2 to TRBJ1-1, with TRBD1 as a possible D gene (5 bases). Germline CDR1 reads SGHTA; CDR2 reads FQGNSA. The ends were cut back, 5 bases at V and 1 base at J, with 11 bases in the middle. The CDR3 totals 14 residues. The CDR3 DNA reads as TGTGCCAGCAGCCCGAATCAGGGGAACACTGAAGCTTTCTTT. As protein: CASSPNQGNTEAFF.

V gene TRBV19 combines with J gene TRBJ2-1; 7 bases fit TRBD1. CDR1 LNHDA and CDR2 SQIVND come from the germline V gene (reference sequence). This CDR3 is built from 13 residues. Trimming removed 4 bases from V and 7 bases from J; junction bases left unmatched: 4. CDR3 sequence reads: CASSTKGANEQFF. CDR3 nucleotides: TGTGCCAGTAGTACGAAGGGGGCTAATGAGCAGTTCTTC.

This clone was counted between two and nine times. The CDR3 sequence: CAISESYRDGLNEQFF. As DNA, the CDR3 is TGTGCCATCAGTGAGTCCTACCGGGACGGGCTCAATGAGCAGTTCTTC. The gene calls are TRBV10-3 and TRBJ2-1, with D possibly being TRBD1 or TRBD2 (5 bases each). This CDR3 has 16 residues. Germline V lookup: CDR1 ENHRY, CDR2 SYGVKD. V was pared by 0 bases and J by 6 bases, with 15 bases between.

The chain links TRBV9 to TRBJ2-3, with 9 nucleotides matching TRBD1. V lost 4 bases and J lost 4; bases outside the gene matches: 10. This CDR3 is 16 amino acids long. Germline-derived CDR1 and CDR2 are SGDLS and YYNGEE. CDR3 sequence: CASSPSGTGFADTQYF. For the CDR3, the DNA is TGTGCCAGCAGCCCTTCCGGGACAGGGTTCGCAGATACGCAGTATTTT.

This clone was seen just once. This sequence joins TRBV7-2 and TRBJ1-5, with D uncertain. V was cut by 5 bases and J by 0 bases, with 2 bases left in between. Germline values: CDR1 SGHTA, CDR2 FQGNSA. The CDR3 runs to 12 residues. Here the CDR3 DNA reads TGTGCCAGCAGCCCTAGCAATCAGCCCCAGCATTTT. Protein product: CASSPSNQPQHF.

The J gene is TRBJ1-1, the V gene TRBV7-9, with TRBD1 matching over 7 bases. The CDR3 is 17 residues long. V shed 1 base, J shed 4 bases, and the junction held 12 bases outside the gene matches. CDR1 and CDR2 from the germline V gene are SEHNR and FQNEAQ (reference sequence). The chain's CDR3 is CASSLVVGGWRGTEAFF. In nucleotides, the CDR3 is TGTGCCAGCAGCTTAGTAGTAGGGGGCTGGAGGGGCACTGAAGCTTTCTTT. Full variable domain (missing parts from reference TRBV7-9 and TRBJ1-1): DTGVSQNPRHKITKRGQNVTFRCDPISEHNRLYWYRQTLGQGPEFLTYFQNEAQLEKSRLLSDRFSAERPKGSFSTLEIQRTEQGDSAMYLCASSLVVGGWRGTEAFFGQGTRLTVV.

The chain employs TRBV4-1 and TRBJ2-7; 7 bases align to TRBD2. V lost 1 base to trimming and J lost 1 base; unmatched junction nucleotides: 4. Germline lookup yields CDR1 MGHRA and CDR2 YSYEKL. The CDR3 consists of 15 residues. CDR3 sequence (DNA): TGCGCCAGCAGCCAAGTCCGGACTAGATCCTACGAGCAGTACTTC. Amino acids: CASSQVRTRSYEQYF.

This chain links TRBV11-3 with TRBJ2-5, with 11 positions matching TRBD1. Germline CDR1 and CDR2: SGHNT and YENEEA. The CDR3 runs to 20 residues. With V trimmed by 0 bases and J by 4 bases, 16 bases remained unmatched. The CDR3 DNA is TGTGCCAGCAGCTTAGATCTTTGGGGTACGGGACAGGGGGAACGAGAGACCCAGTACTTC. It specifies CASSLDLWGTGQGERETQYF.

J is TRBJ1-2 and V is TRBV7-9; no reliable D call. The V gene's germline CDR1 is SEHNR and CDR2 FQNEAQ (reference sequence). V lost 3 bases to trimming and J lost 1 base, with 9 bases between them. CDR3 length: 14 amino acids. CDR3 in DNA: TGTGCCAGCAGCTTCGGGGAACTTAACTATGGCTACACCTTC. Its protein is CASSFGELNYGYTF.

The gene calls are TRBV6-5 and TRBJ1-6; 9 nucleotides line up with TRBD1. Germline V CDR1 and CDR2: MNHEY, SVGAGI. J lost 6 bases, V lost 4 bases, and 4 bases had no gene match. CDR3 length: 15 residues. The CDR3 loop is CASSWDREGNSPLHF. CDR3 in DNA: TGTGCCAGCAGTTGGGACAGGGAAGGTAATTCACCCCTCCACTTT.

CDR3 sequence: CASGPPAGEQFF. The CDR3 DNA reads as TGTGCTAGTGGTCCCCCCGCAGGAGAGCAGTTCTTC. This rearrangement joins TRBV12-5 to TRBJ2-1, with D hard to call. Between the trimmed V and J ends, which lost 5 bases and 10 bases, there was a span of 12 bases. The CDR3 is made up of 12 amino acids. Per germline, CDR1 LGHNT and CDR2 FRNRAP.

J is TRBJ2-1 and V is TRBV5-1, with 11 bases lining up with TRBD2. Germline CDR1 and CDR2: SGHRS and YFSETQ. J gave up 9 bases and V 4 bases, and 9 bases lay outside the gene matches. The CDR3 contains 15 residues. In DNA form, the CDR3 reads TGCGCCAGCAGCAAAACTAGCGGGGGAGTGGGTGAGCAGTTCTTC. Amino acid sequence: CASSKTSGGVGEQFF.